This TCR beta chain is drawn from a study of T-cell reconstitution after alpha-beta-depleted transplantation in children. The V and J ends lost 4 bases and 2 bases respectively, with 10 bases between them. The CDR3 contains 14 residues. Germline values: CDR1 LGHNT, CDR2 FRNRAP. It was with unique molecular identifiers that the TCRbeta library was prepared. TCRdb reanalysed the PCR reads using MiXCR and keeps one entry per CDR3 protein. Of about 100,000 distinct CDR3 sequences in the sample, 5.5% to 6.5% were seen once. The clonotype comes from a male patient aged 2-15 years who had a stem cell transplant for acute lymphoblastic leukemia, so the T cells may come from the graft donor. The chain couples TRBV12-5 to TRBJ2-3; D is perhaps TRBD2 (7 bases). This sample comprised PBMCs, mostly from graft donor cells, obtained 360 days after TCRalphabeta/CD19-depleted stem cell transplant. CDR3 DNA sequence: TGTGCTAGTGGTTCCCGGGGGGCCACAGATACGCAGTATTTT. It specifies CASGSRGATDTQYF.